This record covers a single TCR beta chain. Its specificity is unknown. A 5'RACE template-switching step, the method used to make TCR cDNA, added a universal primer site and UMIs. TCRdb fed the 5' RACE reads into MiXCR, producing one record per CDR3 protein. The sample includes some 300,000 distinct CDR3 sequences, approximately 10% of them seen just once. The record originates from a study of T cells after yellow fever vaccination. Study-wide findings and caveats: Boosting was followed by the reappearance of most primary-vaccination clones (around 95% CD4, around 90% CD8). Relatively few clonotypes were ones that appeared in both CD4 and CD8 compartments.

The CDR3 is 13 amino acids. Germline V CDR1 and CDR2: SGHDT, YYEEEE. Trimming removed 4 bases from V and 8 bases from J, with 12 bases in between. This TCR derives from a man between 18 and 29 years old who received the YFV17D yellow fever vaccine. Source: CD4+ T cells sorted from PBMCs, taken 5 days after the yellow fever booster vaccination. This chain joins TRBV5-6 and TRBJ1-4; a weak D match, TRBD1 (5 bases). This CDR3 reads CASSARVGEKLFF. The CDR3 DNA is TGTGCCAGCAGCGCCAGGGTGGGGGAAAAACTGTTTTTT.